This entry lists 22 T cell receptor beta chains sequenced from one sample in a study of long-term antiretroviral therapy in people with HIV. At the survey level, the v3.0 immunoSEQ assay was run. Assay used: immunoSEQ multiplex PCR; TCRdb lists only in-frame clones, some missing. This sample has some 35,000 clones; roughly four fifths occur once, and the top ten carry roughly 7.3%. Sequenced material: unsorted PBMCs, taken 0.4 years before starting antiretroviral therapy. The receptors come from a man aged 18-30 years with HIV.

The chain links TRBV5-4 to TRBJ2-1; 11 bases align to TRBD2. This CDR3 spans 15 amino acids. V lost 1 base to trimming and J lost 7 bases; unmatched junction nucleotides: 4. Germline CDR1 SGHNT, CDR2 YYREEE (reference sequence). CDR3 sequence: CASSLSSGRKNEQFF. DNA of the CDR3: TGTGCCAGCAGCTTGTCTAGCGGGAGGAAGAATGAGCAGTTCTTC. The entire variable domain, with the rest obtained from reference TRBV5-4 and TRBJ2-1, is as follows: ETGVTQSPTHLIKTRGQQVTLRCSSQSGHNTVSWYQQALGQGPQFIFQYYREEENGRGNFPPRFSGLQFPNYSSELNVNALELDDSALYLCASSLSSGRKNEQFFGPGTRLTVL.

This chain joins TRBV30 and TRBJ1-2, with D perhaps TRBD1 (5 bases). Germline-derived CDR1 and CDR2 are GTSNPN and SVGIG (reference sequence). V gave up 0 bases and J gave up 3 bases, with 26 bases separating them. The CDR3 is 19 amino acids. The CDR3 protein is CAWSVLYRPNRQRHYGYTF. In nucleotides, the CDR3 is TGTGCCTGGAGTGTACTTTATCGCCCAAATCGACAGCGACACTATGGCTACACCTTC.

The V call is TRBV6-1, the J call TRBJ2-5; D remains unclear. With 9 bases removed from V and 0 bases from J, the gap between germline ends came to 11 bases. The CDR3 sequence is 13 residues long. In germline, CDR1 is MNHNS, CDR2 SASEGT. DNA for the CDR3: TGTGCCAGTCTGAAAGGGTACCAAGAGACCCAGTACTTC. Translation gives CASLKGYQETQYF.

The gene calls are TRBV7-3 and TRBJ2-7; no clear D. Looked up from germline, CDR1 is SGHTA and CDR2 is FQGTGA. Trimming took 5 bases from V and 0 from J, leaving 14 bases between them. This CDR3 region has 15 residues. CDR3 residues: CASSEVGGSSYEQYF. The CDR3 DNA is TGTGCCAGCAGCGAGGTGGGTGGAAGCTCCTACGAGCAGTACTTC.

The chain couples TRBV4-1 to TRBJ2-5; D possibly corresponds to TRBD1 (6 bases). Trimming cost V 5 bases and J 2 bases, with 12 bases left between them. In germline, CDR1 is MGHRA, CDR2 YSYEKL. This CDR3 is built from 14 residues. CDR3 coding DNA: TGCGCCAGCAGCTACACAGGGTCTCAAGAGACCCAGTACTTC. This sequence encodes CASSYTGSQETQYF.

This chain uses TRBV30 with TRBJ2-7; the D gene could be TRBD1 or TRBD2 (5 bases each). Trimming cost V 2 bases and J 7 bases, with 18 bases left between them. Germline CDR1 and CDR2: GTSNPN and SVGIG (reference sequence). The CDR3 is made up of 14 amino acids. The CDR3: CAWSRRQGSGEQYF. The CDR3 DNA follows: TGTGCCTGGAGTCGGCGGCAGGGCTCGGGGGAGCAGTACTTC.

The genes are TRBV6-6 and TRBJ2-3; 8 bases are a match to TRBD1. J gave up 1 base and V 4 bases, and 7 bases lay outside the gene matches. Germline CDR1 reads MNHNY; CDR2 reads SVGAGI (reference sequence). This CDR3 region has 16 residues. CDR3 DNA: TGTGCCAGCAGTTCCCGACCGGGACAGGGCACAGATACGCAGTATTTT. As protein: CASSSRPGQGTDTQYF.

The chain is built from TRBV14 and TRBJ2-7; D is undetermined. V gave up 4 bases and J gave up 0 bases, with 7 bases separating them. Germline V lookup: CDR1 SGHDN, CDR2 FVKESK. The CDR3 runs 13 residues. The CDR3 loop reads CASSPGDSYEQYF. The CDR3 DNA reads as TGTGCCAGCAGCCCGGGTGACTCCTACGAGCAGTACTTC.

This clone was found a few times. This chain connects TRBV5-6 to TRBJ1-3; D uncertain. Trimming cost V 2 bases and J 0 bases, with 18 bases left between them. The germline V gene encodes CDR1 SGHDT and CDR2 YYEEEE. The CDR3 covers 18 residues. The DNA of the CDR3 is TGTGCCAGCAGCTTTCAAGAAACGGGGATCAGCTCTGGAAACACCATATATTTT. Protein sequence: CASSFQETGISSGNTIYF.

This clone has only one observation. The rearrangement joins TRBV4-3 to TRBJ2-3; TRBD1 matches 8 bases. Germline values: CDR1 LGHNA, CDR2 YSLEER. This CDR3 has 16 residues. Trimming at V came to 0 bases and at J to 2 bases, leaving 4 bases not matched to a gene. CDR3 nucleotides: TGCGCCAGCAGCCAAGATGTGACAGGGGTCACAGATACGCAGTATTTT. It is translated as CASSQDVTGVTDTQYF.

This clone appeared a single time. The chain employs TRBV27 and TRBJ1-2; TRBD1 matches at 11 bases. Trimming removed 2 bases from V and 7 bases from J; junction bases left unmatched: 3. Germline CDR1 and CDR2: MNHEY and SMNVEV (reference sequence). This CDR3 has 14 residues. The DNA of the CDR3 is TGTGCCAGCAGTTTAAGGACAGGGGGCTCTGGCTACACCTTC. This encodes CASSLRTGGSGYTF.

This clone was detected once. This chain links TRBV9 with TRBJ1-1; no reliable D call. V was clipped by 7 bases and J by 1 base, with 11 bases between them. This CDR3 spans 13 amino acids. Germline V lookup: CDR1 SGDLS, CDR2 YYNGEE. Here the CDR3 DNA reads TGTGCCAGCTCTCGCGACGGGAACACTGAAGCTTTCTTT. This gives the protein CASSRDGNTEAFF.

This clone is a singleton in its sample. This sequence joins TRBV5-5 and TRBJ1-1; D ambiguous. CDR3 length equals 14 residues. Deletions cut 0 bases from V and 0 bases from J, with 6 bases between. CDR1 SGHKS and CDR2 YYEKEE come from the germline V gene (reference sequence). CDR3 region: CASSLGHLNTEAFF. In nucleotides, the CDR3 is TGTGCCAGCAGCTTGGGACATCTGAACACTGAAGCTTTCTTT.

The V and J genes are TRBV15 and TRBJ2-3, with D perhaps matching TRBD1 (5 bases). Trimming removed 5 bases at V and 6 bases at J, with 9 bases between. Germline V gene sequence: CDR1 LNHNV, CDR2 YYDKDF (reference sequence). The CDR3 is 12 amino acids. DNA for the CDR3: TGTGCCACCAGCGGAGCAGGGGATACGCAGTATTTT. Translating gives CATSGAGDTQYF.

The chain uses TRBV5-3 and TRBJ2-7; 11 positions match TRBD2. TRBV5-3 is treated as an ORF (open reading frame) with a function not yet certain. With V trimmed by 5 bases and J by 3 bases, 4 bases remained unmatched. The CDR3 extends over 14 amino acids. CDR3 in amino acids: CARRSGTSGYEQYF. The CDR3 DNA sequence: TGTGCCAGAAGATCCGGGACTAGCGGCTACGAGCAGTACTTC.

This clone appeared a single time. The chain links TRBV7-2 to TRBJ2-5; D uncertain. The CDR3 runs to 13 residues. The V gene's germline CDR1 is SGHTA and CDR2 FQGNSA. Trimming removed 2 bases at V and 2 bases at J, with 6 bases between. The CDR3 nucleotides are TGTGCCAGCAGCTTAAGGCTGCAAGAGACCCAGTACTTC. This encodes CASSLRLQETQYF.

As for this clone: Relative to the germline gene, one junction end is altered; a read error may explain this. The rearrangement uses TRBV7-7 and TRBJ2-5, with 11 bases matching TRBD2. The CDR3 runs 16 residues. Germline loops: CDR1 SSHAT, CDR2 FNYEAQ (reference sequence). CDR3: CASSLGTSGTAETQYF. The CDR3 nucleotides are TGTGCTAGCAGCTTAGGGACTAGCGGAACGGCGGAGACCCAGTACTTC.

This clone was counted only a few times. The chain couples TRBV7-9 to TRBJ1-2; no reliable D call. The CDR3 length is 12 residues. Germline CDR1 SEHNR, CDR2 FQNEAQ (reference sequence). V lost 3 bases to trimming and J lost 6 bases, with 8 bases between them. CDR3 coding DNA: TGTGCCAGCAGCTTGTTCCAGGATGGCTACACCTTC. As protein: CASSLFQDGYTF.

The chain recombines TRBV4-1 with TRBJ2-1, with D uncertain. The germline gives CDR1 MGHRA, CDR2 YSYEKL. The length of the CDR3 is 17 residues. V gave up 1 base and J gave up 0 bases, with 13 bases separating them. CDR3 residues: CASSQGSAWGSYNEQFF. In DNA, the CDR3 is TGCGCCAGCAGCCAAGGGTCAGCATGGGGCTCCTACAATGAGCAGTTCTTC.

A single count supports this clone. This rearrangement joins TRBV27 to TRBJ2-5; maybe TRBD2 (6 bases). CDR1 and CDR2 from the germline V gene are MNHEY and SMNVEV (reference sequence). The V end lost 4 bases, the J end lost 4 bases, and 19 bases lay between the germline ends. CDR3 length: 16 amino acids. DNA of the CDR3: TGTGCCAGCAGTTCCGACCCGGGAGCGTCTGTAGAGACCCAGTACTTC. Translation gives CASSSDPGASVETQYF.

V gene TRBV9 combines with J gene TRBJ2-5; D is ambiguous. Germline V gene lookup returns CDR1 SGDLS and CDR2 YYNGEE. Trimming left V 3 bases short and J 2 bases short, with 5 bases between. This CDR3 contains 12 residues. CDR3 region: CASSGRQETQYF. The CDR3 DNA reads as TGTGCCAGCAGCGGAAGGCAAGAGACCCAGTACTTC.

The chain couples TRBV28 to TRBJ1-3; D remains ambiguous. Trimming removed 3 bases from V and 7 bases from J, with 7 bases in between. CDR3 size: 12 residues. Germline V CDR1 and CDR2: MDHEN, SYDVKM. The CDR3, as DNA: TGTGCCAGCAGTTTCCGACTCAACACCATATATTTT. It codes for CASSFRLNTIYF.